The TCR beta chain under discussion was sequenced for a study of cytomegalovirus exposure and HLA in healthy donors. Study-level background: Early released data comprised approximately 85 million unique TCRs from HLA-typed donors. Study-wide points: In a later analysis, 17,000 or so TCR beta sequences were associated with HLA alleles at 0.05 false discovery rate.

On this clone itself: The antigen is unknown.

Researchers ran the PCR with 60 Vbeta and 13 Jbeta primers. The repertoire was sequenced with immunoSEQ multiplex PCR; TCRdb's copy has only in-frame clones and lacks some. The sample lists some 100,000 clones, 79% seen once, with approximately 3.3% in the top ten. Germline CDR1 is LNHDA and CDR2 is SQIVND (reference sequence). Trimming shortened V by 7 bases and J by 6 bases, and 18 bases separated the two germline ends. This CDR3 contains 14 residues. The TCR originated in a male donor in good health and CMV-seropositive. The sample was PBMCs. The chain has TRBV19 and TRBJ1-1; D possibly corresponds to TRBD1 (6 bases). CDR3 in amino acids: CASTKPGTTAEAFF. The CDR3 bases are TGTGCCAGTACCAAACCCGGGACAACCGCTGAAGCTTTCTTT.